This entry describes one T cell receptor beta chain. The antigen is undetermined. This sample was included in a study of siplizumab effects on memory and regulatory T cells. Broader study findings: Poor capture below about 10^-5 frequency left most alloreactive clones unmapped to unstimulated subsets. Only a minority of proliferating CD4+ or CD8+ clones had an assignable naive or memory phenotype, with roughly 80-95% lacking one. Naive T cells appeared more diverse than memory cells and seemed to be major alloresponse contributors. Siplizumab significantly lowered the alloreactive sequences that could be traced to unstimulated CD4+ memory cells.

The germline V gene has CDR1 MDHEN and CDR2 SYDVKM. With 6 bases removed from V and 6 bases from J, the gap between germline ends came to 18 bases. The CDR3 is 16 amino acids. Sequencing used immunoSEQ multiplex PCR; TCRdb keeps in-frame clones, though not all of them. The sample has about 100,000 clones, about 95% seen once. This clonotype was sampled from a human donor in good health. The V and J genes are TRBV28 and TRBJ1-6; D might be TRBD1 (5 bases). The sample consisted of non-Treg CD4+ T cells sorted from blood. CDR3 in DNA: TGTGCCAGCAGCCTTGCCCCGGGACGGACTAATTCACCCCTCCACTTT. Protein: CASSLAPGRTNSPLHF.